The rows below give T cell receptor beta chains drawn from one sample of a study of a mutant IDH1 vaccine in newly diagnosed glioma. Antigen specificity for these receptors is unknown. The method was immunoSEQ multiplex PCR; TCRdb's version includes in-frame clones alone and lacks a portion of them. The table includes tens of thousands of clones, 78% detected once. Sample: PBMCs, taken from a glioma patient whose treatment included an IDH1 peptide vaccine. These TCRs come from a young man with glioma. CDR3s include the opening cysteine and the closing phenylalanine or tryptophan. The order of the fields is V gene, clone size, J gene, D gene, CDR3 protein, CDR3 DNA. A D gene is named only where the DNA matches it firmly. Size tells how often a clone was seen (once, few, many) or the class of an expanded clone, and some rows leave it out.

v_gene: TRBV30
abundance: NA
j_gene: TRBJ1-1
d_gene: NA
CDR3aa: CAWSVWGLGNTEAFF
CDR3nt: TGTGCCTGGAGTGTCTGGGGACTAGGGAACACTGAAGCTTTCTTT

v_gene: TRBV9
abundance: NA
j_gene: TRBJ2-1
d_gene: NA
CDR3aa: CASSGGYNEQFF
CDR3nt: TGTGCCAGCAGTGGGGGCTACAATGAGCAGTTCTTC

v_gene: TRBV27
abundance: NA
j_gene: TRBJ2-7
d_gene: TRBD1
CDR3aa: CASTLAGTGGSNEQYF
CDR3nt: TGTGCCAGCACCCTAGCCGGGACAGGGGGCTCTAACGAGCAGTACTTC

v_gene: TRBV5-6
abundance: NA
j_gene: TRBJ2-5
d_gene: TRBD2
CDR3aa: CASTRAGVETQYF
CDR3nt: TGTGCCAGCACGCGCGCGGGGGTGGAGACCCAGTACTTC

v_gene: TRBV28
abundance: NA
j_gene: TRBJ2-7
d_gene: NA
CDR3aa: CASRAQGGDEQYF
CDR3nt: TGTGCCAGCAGAGCACAGGGTGGGGACGAGCAGTACTTC

v_gene: TRBV6-1
abundance: NA
j_gene: TRBJ1-2
d_gene: NA
CDR3aa: CASSESTGNYGYTF
CDR3nt: TGTGCCAGCAGTGAATCAACAGGGAACTATGGCTACACCTTC

v_gene: TRBV5-4
abundance: NA
j_gene: TRBJ2-6
d_gene: TRBD1
CDR3aa: CASSLQGEANVLTF
CDR3nt: TGTGCCAGCAGCTTACAGGGGGAAGCCAACGTCCTGACTTTC

v_gene: TRBV11-1
abundance: NA
j_gene: TRBJ2-3
d_gene: NA
CDR3aa: CASSLGAGSTDTQYF
CDR3nt: TGTGCCAGCAGCTTAGGAGCGGGCAGCACAGATACGCAGTATTTT

v_gene: TRBV4-3
abundance: NA
j_gene: TRBJ1-5
d_gene: NA
CDR3aa: CASSQEDGGNQPQHF
CDR3nt: TGCGCCAGCAGCCAAGAAGATGGGGGCAATCAGCCCCAGCATTTT

v_gene: TRBV30
abundance: NA
j_gene: TRBJ1-3
d_gene: NA
CDR3aa: CAWSVSEDTIYF
CDR3nt: TGTGCCTGGAGTGTCTCGGAGGACACCATATATTTT

v_gene: TRBV6-5
abundance: NA
j_gene: TRBJ1-5
d_gene: NA
CDR3aa: CASSLQGVEPQHF
CDR3nt: TGTGCCAGCAGTCTCCAGGGCGTGGAGCCCCAGCATTTT

v_gene: TRBV14
abundance: NA
j_gene: TRBJ2-1
d_gene: NA
CDR3aa: CASSQGYGGLAYNEQFF
CDR3nt: TGTGCCAGCAGCCAAGGTTACGGGGGGCTTGCCTACAATGAGCAGTTCTTC

v_gene: TRBV7-9
abundance: once
j_gene: TRBJ2-7
d_gene: NA
CDR3aa: CASSLSSAGSNEQYF
CDR3nt: TGTGCCAGCAGCTTATCTTCTGCGGGCTCGAACGAGCAGTACTTC

v_gene: TRBV19
abundance: NA
j_gene: TRBJ2-2
d_gene: NA
CDR3aa: CASSWKVSNTGELFF
CDR3nt: TGTGCCAGTAGTTGGAAGGTATCGAACACCGGGGAGCTGTTTTTT

v_gene: TRBV5-4
abundance: once
j_gene: TRBJ2-5
d_gene: NA
CDR3aa: CASSSQETQYF
CDR3nt: TGTGCCAGCAGCTCCCAAGAGACCCAGTACTTC

v_gene: TRBV9
abundance: NA
j_gene: TRBJ1-5
d_gene: NA
CDR3aa: CASSVGLYSNQPQHF
CDR3nt: TGTGCCAGCAGCGTGGGACTGTATAGCAATCAGCCCCAGCATTTT

v_gene: TRBV14
abundance: NA
j_gene: TRBJ2-2
d_gene: NA
CDR3aa: CASSQAPLTPGELFF
CDR3nt: TGTGCCAGCAGCCAAGCTCCTTTGACCCCCGGGGAGCTGTTTTTT